The entry that follows covers one T cell receptor (beta chain) sequence. Measured with immunoSEQ multiplex PCR; TCRdb has only the in-frame clones, and not every one. The sample contains fewer than 250,000 clones, roughly 86% of which appear only once. The data belong to a study of cytomegalovirus exposure and HLA in healthy donors. The germline CDR1 and CDR2 sequences are LNHNV and YYDKDF (reference sequence). The CDR3 is 14 amino acids. V dropped 5 bases and J dropped 2 bases, with 12 bases sitting between them. Sequenced: PBMCs. The chain combines TRBV15 with TRBJ1-1; D is unclear. This sequence originates from a woman aged 18-30 years in good health and CMV-seronegative. The CDR3 spells CATSSEAYNTEAFF. CDR3 DNA: TGTGCCACCAGCTCGGAGGCATACAACACTGAAGCTTTCTTT.